The clone carrying this T cell receptor beta chain was seen a few times. Its specificity is unknown. TCRdb called the reads again in MiXCR, with one record for every CDR3 protein. The sample lists 750,000 to 900,000 distinct CDR3 sequences, roughly 29% occurring once. These data originate in a study of T cell repertoires in cytomegalovirus infection. Study context: Well-studied HLA-B-restricted epitopes and recently identified HLA-C-restricted epitopes of CMV were both used in the study.

The CDR3 has 14 amino acids. The germline gives CDR1 SGHTA, CDR2 FQGTGA. Trimming shortened V by 2 bases and J by 7 bases, and 11 bases separated the two germline ends. This sample comprised cultured CD8+ T cells from PBMCs, obtained from culture after CMV antigen stimulation. This rearrangement joins TRBV7-3 to TRBJ2-2; TRBD1 or TRBD2 may be the D gene (5 bases each). The source of this sequence is a human donor in good health (CMV status not recorded). Some clones in this sample may be carry-over from other donors' samples. The CDR3 loop is CASSLRGDGGELFF. The CDR3 DNA reads as TGTGCCAGCAGCTTACGAGGGGATGGCGGGGAGCTGTTTTTT.